One sample yielded the 10 T cell receptor beta chains listed below, sequenced in a study of cytomegalovirus exposure and HLA in healthy donors (dated by TCRdb to 2015 to 2018). Library generation was performed with the immunoSEQ multiplex PCR assay. For the multiplex PCR, a mixture combining 60 forward primers for TCR Vbeta segments and 13 reverse primers for TCR Jbeta segments was used. Drawn from immuneACCESS, this table holds only the in-frame rearrangements with V and J called that TCRdb kept. Clones are partly lost; checked studies trace under half to an unresolved V gene and leave the rest unexplained. The sample yields about 95,000 clones; 65% to 90% were counted once. Of the sample, approximately 4% is held by the ten largest clones. Sequenced input: PBMCs. Receptors originate from a woman in her 70s in good health and CMV-seropositive.

The chain couples TRBV18 to TRBJ2-1, with D possibly TRBD1 on 6 matching bases. Germline CDR1 is KGHSH and CDR2 is LQKENI. The CDR3 is 16 residues long. The V end was cut by 5 bases, the J end by 5 bases, with 19 bases between. CDR3 in DNA: TGTGCCAGCTCATACGAGGGTCCAGGGGCACACAATGAGCAGTTCTTC. This codes for CASSYEGPGAHNEQFF.

The rearrangement links TRBV30 to TRBJ2-3, with 7 positions matching TRBD2. The germline V gene encodes CDR1 GTSNPN and CDR2 SVGIG (reference sequence). The CDR3 loop spans 14 amino acids. V lost 1 base to trimming and J lost 1 base; unmatched junction nucleotides: 2. DNA for the CDR3: TGTGCCTGGAGTGGGGCGGGGGGCACAGATACGCAGTATTTT. Residues: CAWSGAGGTDTQYF.

A remark on this clone: One end of the junction varies from germline; a read error may be responsible. This chain connects TRBV4-3 to TRBJ2-1; weak D call: TRBD2 (6 bases). Germline loops: CDR1 LGHNA, CDR2 YSLEER. This CDR3 has 15 residues. The CDR3 protein is CTSSLGGDSYNEQFF. The DNA for the CDR3 is TGCACCAGCAGCCTGGGCGGGGACTCCTACAATGAGCAGTTCTTC.

The rearrangement uses TRBV19 and TRBJ1-1, with D perhaps TRBD1 (6 bases). The CDR3 runs 13 residues. The V end lost 7 bases, the J end lost 2 bases, and 11 bases lay between the germline ends. Germline V CDR1 and CDR2: LNHDA, SQIVND (reference sequence). CDR3 DNA sequence: TGTGCCAGTAAAGGACAGATAAACACTGAAGCTTTCTTT. This codes for CASKGQINTEAFF.

The gene calls are TRBV28 and TRBJ1-1; maybe TRBD1 (6 bases). Trimming shortened V by 6 bases and J by 5 bases, and 16 bases separated the two germline ends. This CDR3 spans 14 amino acids. Looked up from germline, CDR1 is MDHEN and CDR2 is SYDVKM. The CDR3 DNA is TGTGCCAGCAGCCGCGACAGGACTGGGACTGAAGCTTTCTTT. Residues: CASSRDRTGTEAFF.

The J gene is TRBJ1-2, the V gene TRBV30, with a tentative D call TRBD1 (6 bases). This CDR3 has 13 residues. V lost 2 bases and J 2 bases, leaving 9 bases between the germline ends. Germline loops: CDR1 GTSNPN, CDR2 SVGIG (reference sequence). CDR3 nucleotide sequence: TGTGCCTGGAGTAAGGGGGTCAACTATGGCTACACCTTC. The encoded protein is CAWSKGVNYGYTF.

The chain has TRBV5-1 and TRBJ2-1; D is perhaps TRBD1 (5 bases). Trimming stripped 4 bases from V and 2 bases from J, with 10 bases between. CDR1 is SGHRS, CDR2 YFSETQ, per germline. CDR3 length equals 14 residues. The CDR3 coding sequence is TGCGCCAGCAGCGGCAGGGTGGCCTACAATGAGCAGTTCTTC. Translated, it gives CASSGRVAYNEQFF.

There are a few counts of this clone. V usage is TRBV28 and J usage is TRBJ1-1; D is unclear. The CDR3 has 13 residues. Germline-derived CDR1 and CDR2 are MDHEN and SYDVKM. V was pared by 5 bases and J by 6 bases, with 13 bases between. CDR3 region: CASSPGATPEAFF. The CDR3, as DNA: TGTGCCAGCAGTCCGGGAGCAACCCCTGAAGCTTTCTTT.

The chain joins TRBV2 to TRBJ2-1, with 11 bases lining up with TRBD2. V trimming: 6 bases; J trimming: 8 bases; junction bases outside the gene matches: 12. Per the germline V gene, CDR1 is SNHLY and CDR2 is FYNNEI. The CDR3 sequence is 16 residues long. The CDR3: CASRRDGTSGIHEQFF. CDR3 nucleotides: TGTGCCAGCAGGCGCGATGGGACTAGCGGCATTCATGAGCAGTTCTTC.

The gene calls are TRBV6-5 and TRBJ1-2; 8 bases match TRBD1. V shed 3 bases, J shed 7 bases, and the junction held 7 bases outside the gene matches. Germline-derived CDR1 and CDR2 are MNHEY and SVGAGI. The CDR3 extends over 14 amino acids. CDR3 DNA sequence: TGTGCCAGCAGTTATGGGCAGGGGGCTGGTGGCTACACCTTC. Residues: CASSYGQGAGGYTF.